This paragraph covers one T cell receptor (beta chain) sequence. Its recognized antigen is unknown. No clone much larger than this one lies a single base away; base qualities are absent. Libraries were built with the immunoSEQ multiplex PCR assay. For the multiplex PCR, a mixture combining 60 forward primers for TCR Vbeta segments and 13 reverse primers for TCR Jbeta segments was used. Amplification of the CDR3 region of rearranged TCR beta genes was performed with a multiplex PCR assay on genomic DNA. Amplified TCR beta libraries were sequenced as 87-base-pair reads on the Illumina HiSeq System. Concerning the study's data processing: Across the 500 to 750 repertoires, a later analysis counted 80 million or so unique TCR beta chains, about 10 million of which were shared by at least two donors. Raw reads were error-corrected and collapsed into unique sequences by a nearest-neighbor algorithm in which closely related sequences were merged to remove PCR and sequencing errors. To assign V, D and J gene segments, CDR3 sequences were aligned to IMGT reference sequences. Each retained sequence needed at least a six-nucleotide match to both a V gene segment and a J gene segment. Rearrangements were classified as productive when the CDR3 lacked stop codons and remained in frame with V and J, and all other rearrangements were classified as non-productive. Following IMGT convention, CDR3 was defined as the stretch from the second conserved V-encoded cysteine to the conserved J-encoded phenylalanine. Sequences without an unambiguous match to a single V gene segment were excluded from the earlier analysis of a few hundred of the donors. In an earlier analysis of a few hundred of the donors, V segments were called functional above 56.7% productive rearrangements and were called segregating when the between-donor standard deviation exceeded 5%. To diagnose cytomegalovirus status from the catalog of TCR beta chain sequences, a statistical classification framework was built. V and J gene assignment, in a later analysis, came from comparing TCR nucleotide sequences with IMGT/GENE-DB human TR gene sequences. A later analysis assigned CDR3 sequences and most-parsimonious VDJ recombination scenarios with the TCRdist pipeline. In a later analysis, every TCR beta chain was defined by the combination of its CDR3 amino acid sequence and its V-gene family, and reads without a unique V-gene family were dropped. In a later analysis, 500 to 700 highly shared, low-generation-probability nucleotide sequences were removed to address suspected cross-contamination and a sequencing artifact. In a later analysis, a clonal expansion index for each public chain was calculated from normalized within-repertoire ranks of inferred template counts. In a later analysis, generation probabilities were computed with a VDJ recombination model fitted to out-of-frame rearrangements, and the resulting probabilities were checked against IGoR. In a later analysis, hypergeometric tests were used to score TCR-TCR, TCR-HLA and TCR-CMV co-occurrence, with a repertoire-size bias correction applied to TCR pairs. A later analysis estimated false discovery rates by permuting HLA or CMV assignments 20 times. A later analysis grouped co-occurring TCRs with DBSCAN, adding TCRdist sequence similarity when clustering within HLA-allele-positive subsets. Repertoires with fewer than 30,000 or more than 120,000 public chains were left out of co-occurrence clustering, as were about 5 repertoires with anomalous nucleotide sharing. TCRdb's version of the immuneACCESS table is confined to in-frame rearrangements and falls short of the full clone set. An unresolved V gene accounts for under half of the shortfall where checked; the remainder is of unknown origin. The V and J calls and clone size are taken from that table; D and trimming were inferred from the DNA. The sample table records approximately 140,000 clones; less than 85% of these occur just once. Nearly 7% of the sample lies in the top ten.

The sample comes from a study of cytomegalovirus exposure and HLA in healthy donors (dated by TCRdb to between 2016 and 2019). For the study in its entirety: In an earlier analysis of some 550 of the donors, 250 to 300 Gb of sequence data and 120 million or so unique TCR beta sequences from 180 million or so T cells were reported. Approximately 310 gigabases of sequencing data and tens of millions of unique TCR sequences were included in an early release covering about 700 HLA-typed donors. Of the 300 to 450 genotyped donors, over 65% fell in the genetic ancestry cluster associated with self-reported Caucasian donors. The study aimed to test whether signatures of past pathogen exposure could be identified by cataloging public T cell receptors. The study profiled the T cell repertoires of around 700 subjects by immunosequencing and related them to cytomegalovirus serostatus. A separate validation cohort of some 130 different subjects was used in addition to the roughly 620-subject first cohort. To predict cytomegalovirus infection status, the study brought together high-throughput TCR immunosequencing, statistical association of individual TCRs with disease status, and machine learning. A later analysis re-examined previously published TCR beta repertoires from just over 650 donors and added high-resolution HLA genotyping to investigate patterns of TCR occurrence. The later analysis used no new phenotypic data to find candidate immune exposures, relying instead on TCR beta sequences and their occurrence across donors. To decide whether each TCR beta V gene segment behaved as functional or pseudogenic, an earlier analysis of several hundred of the donors relied on high-throughput TCR beta sequencing. Donor age, sex, ethnicity and CMV serostatus were compiled alongside the repertoire data. A later genetic analysis used genome-wide SNP genotypes for about three fifths of the roughly 700 donors, treating that subset as a discovery cohort. Every discovery cohort repertoire had been produced on one sequencing platform. HLA typing included class I and class II loci at four-digit resolution. Typing coverage varied by locus: roughly 620-640 donors for A, B, C, DRB1 and DQB1; some 520 for DQA1; nearly 610 for DPA1; approximately 450 for DPB1. Because of strong linkage in the cohort, four to six DR-DQ haplotypes were treated as single units for association and clustering. On average, around 200,000 unique TCR beta nucleotide sequences were sequenced per donor among 350 to 400 genotyped donors of the cohort, with 15% to 20% of those sequences being non-productive. What the authors observed across the whole study: V-gene and J-gene trimming of TCR beta chains was associated with a missense DCLRE1C variant in a later genetic analysis, and the association was replicated in an independent cohort. In a later analysis, HLA-associated TCR beta chains were found to be more clonally expanded and to have lower generation probabilities than equally common non-associated chains. A further reported finding was that TCR beta sequences accurately predicted the HLA-A and HLA-B alleles for most subjects in the first cohort. In both the original and validation cohorts, the classifier was reported to diagnose cytomegalovirus status with high specificity and sensitivity. Most TCR sequences were seen in very few donors, while some public TCRs were found in many individuals. In vitro tests confirmed that a few of the cytomegalovirus-associated TCR beta chains recognize cytomegalovirus antigens. A cluster of highly shared sequence variants was judged likely to be a technical artifact of the sequencing pipeline. Immune exposure information for the cohort was limited to CMV serostatus. Assigning TCR associations to individual alleles was difficult when HLA alleles, especially DR and DQ, strongly co-occurred. The study gave a list of about 170 TCR beta chains associated with cytomegalovirus. In a later analysis, several top co-occurrence clusters were reported to appear linked to parvovirus B19, influenza, CMV and Epstein-Barr virus. Because counts were too low, around 18 rarely observed V segments, including chromosome 9 orphons, were left out of the earlier analysis of 587 of the donors. In a later analysis, the rate of TCR association differed among HLA loci, with DRB1 alleles having the most associated TCRs and HLA-C alleles having the fewest. In a later analysis, most CMV-associated TCR beta chains were found to appear HLA-restricted, with HLA associations seemingly driven largely by CMV exposure. Correlated functional status among segregating V segments might be attributable to linkage disequilibrium, but an unknown experimental factor could not be ruled out. Compared with the roughly 600-donor mean, donors in an Asian-associated ancestry cluster had fewer N-insertions in productive TCRs, according to a later genetic analysis. HLA typing was unavailable for some donors at each locus, so association tests used only the typed subset. In an earlier analysis of a few hundred of the donors, most TCR beta V segments were observed in productive rearrangements about 87% or about 30% of the time, broadly matching IMGT annotations. Only TCR beta chains were sequenced in this cohort, and the absence of alpha or paired-chain data limited detectable features. Presence/absence analyses assumed roughly uniform sequencing depth across donors, an assumption that may not hold. In a later analysis, about 16,000 TCR beta sequences were associated with specific HLA alleles at a false discovery rate of 0.05. The authors suggested that the approach could potentially be generalized to other disease states and immunological phenotypes.

In total, around 600 healthy bone marrow donors made up the cohort. At the time of sampling, all cohort members were nominally healthy, though unrecorded immune exposures were likely present. The donor tested CMV seropositive and was one of the 289 seropositive cohort members. A peripheral blood sample was provided by each donor, and peripheral blood mononuclear cells were used for TCR beta sequencing. Genomic DNA extraction from the blood cell samples was performed with the Qiagen DNeasy Blood Extraction Kit. The specimen was PBMCs. The sequence came from a man aged 35 to 55 in good health and CMV-seropositive.

The CDR3 here reads CASSLDGLLNYGYTF. The DNA sequence is given as TGTGCCAGCAGCTTAGATGGACTCCTTAACTATGGCTACACCTTC. The chain couples TRBV11-2 to TRBJ1-2; no D gene call is confident. As encoded in the germline V gene, CDR1 is SGHAT while CDR2 is FQNNGV. At the junction V is shortened by 0 bases and J by 1 base, with 9 bases in between. Taken from cysteine to phenylalanine, the CDR3 has 15 residues. Of all the DNA, just the CDR3 is kept, 45 bases in frame from base 1.